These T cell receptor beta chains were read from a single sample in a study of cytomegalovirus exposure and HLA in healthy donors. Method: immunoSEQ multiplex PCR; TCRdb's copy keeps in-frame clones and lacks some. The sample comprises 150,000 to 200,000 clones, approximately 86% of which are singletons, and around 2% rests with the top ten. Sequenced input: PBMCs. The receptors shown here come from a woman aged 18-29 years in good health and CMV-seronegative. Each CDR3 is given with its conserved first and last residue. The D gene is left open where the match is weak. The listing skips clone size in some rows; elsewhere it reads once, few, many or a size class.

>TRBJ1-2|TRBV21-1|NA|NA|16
CASSDEGTDGENGYTF
TGTGCCAGCAGCGACGAAGGGACAGACGGGGAGAATGGCTACACCTTC
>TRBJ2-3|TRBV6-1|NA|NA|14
CASSEAGGADTQYF
TGTGCCAGCAGTGAAGCGGGAGGCGCAGATACGCAGTATTTT
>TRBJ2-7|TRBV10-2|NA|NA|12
CASSEPGYEQYF
TGCGCCAGCAGTGAGCCGGGGTACGAGCAGTACTTC
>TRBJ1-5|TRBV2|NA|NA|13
CASSEESVANQHF
TGTGCCAGCAGTGAAGAGTCAGTCGCCAACCAGCATTTT
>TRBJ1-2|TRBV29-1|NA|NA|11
CSAPGGGGYTF
TGCAGCGCCCCCGGGGGTGGCGGCTACACCTTC
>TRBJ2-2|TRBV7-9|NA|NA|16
CASRDGQFASTGELFF
TGTGCCAGCAGGGATGGACAATTCGCATCAACCGGGGAGCTGTTTTTT
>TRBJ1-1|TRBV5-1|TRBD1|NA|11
CASGEGAGAFF
TGCGCCAGCGGAGAGGGGGCAGGGGCTTTCTTT
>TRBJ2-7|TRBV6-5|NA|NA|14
CASSPLGQSYEQYF
TGTGCCAGCAGTCCCTTAGGACAGTCCTACGAGCAGTACTTC
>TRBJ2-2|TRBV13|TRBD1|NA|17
CASSYNDRGLGTGELFF
TGTGCCAGCAGCTACAACGACAGGGGGCTAGGCACCGGGGAGCTGTTTTTT
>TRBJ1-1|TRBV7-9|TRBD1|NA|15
CASSERTGGGTEAFF
TGTGCCAGCAGCGAAAGGACAGGGGGTGGCACTGAAGCTTTCTTT
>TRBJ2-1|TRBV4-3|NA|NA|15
CASSHSRGSYNEQFF
TGCGCCAGCAGCCACTCCCGGGGATCCTACAATGAGCAGTTCTTC
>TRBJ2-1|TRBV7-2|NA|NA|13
CASSGGLKGEQFF
TGTGCCAGCAGCGGCGGACTCAAAGGTGAGCAGTTCTTC
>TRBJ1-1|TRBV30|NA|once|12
CALTRVNTEAFF
TGTGCCTTGACCAGGGTGAACACTGAAGCTTTCTTT
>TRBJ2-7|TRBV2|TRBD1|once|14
CASRVTGGSYEQYF
TGTGCCAGCAGAGTGACAGGGGGGTCTTACGAGCAGTACTTC
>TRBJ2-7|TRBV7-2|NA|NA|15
CASSLFRGQIYEQYF
TGTGCCAGCAGCTTATTTCGCGGACAGATCTACGAGCAGTACTTC
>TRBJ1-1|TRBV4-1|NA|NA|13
CASSRPRTVEAFF
TGCGCCAGCAGCCGTCCCAGGACAGTTGAAGCTTTCTTT
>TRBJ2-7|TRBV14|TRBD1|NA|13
CASSPGTGIKQYF
TGTGCCAGCAGCCCCGGGACAGGGATCAAGCAGTACTTC
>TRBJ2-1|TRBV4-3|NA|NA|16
CASSQDRLAGYNEQFF
TGCGCCAGCAGCCAAGATCGGCTAGCTGGGTACAATGAGCAGTTCTTC
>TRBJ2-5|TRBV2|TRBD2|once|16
CASRAALAGGPQTQYF
TGTGCCAGCAGGGCGGCACTAGCGGGAGGGCCGCAGACCCAGTACTTC
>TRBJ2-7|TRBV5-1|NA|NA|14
CASSTGQGGNEQYF
TGCGCCAGCAGCACCGGACAGGGAGGGAACGAGCAGTACTTC
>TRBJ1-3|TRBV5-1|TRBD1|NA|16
CASSPRQGASGNTIYF
TGCGCCAGCAGCCCACGACAGGGGGCCTCTGGAAACACCATATATTTT
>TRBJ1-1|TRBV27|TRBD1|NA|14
CASRAGQGWTEAFF
TGTGCCAGCAGGGCGGGACAGGGGTGGACTGAAGCTTTCTTT
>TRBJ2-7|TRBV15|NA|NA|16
CATSIDSPRPLYEQYF
TGTGCCACCAGCATTGACAGTCCTCGCCCGCTTTACGAGCAGTACTTC
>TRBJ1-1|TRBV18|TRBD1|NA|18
CASSSRRQDRFMNTEAFF
TGTGCCAGCTCATCCCGACGACAGGACAGGTTCATGAACACTGAAGCTTTCTTT
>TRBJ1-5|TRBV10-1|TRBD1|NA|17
CASSESDWGQLYQPQHF
TGCGCCAGCAGTGAGTCGGACTGGGGACAGCTTTATCAGCCCCAGCATTTT
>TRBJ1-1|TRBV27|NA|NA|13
CASSLSTTGDAFF
TGTGCCAGCAGTTTATCGACGACAGGAGACGCTTTCTTT
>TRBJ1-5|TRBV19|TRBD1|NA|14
CASSFSTGVKAQHF
TGTGCCAGTAGTTTCTCCACAGGGGTAAAGGCCCAGCATTTT
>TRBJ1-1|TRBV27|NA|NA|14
CASSSRGGSTEAFF
TGTGCCAGCAGTTCGAGGGGAGGGTCCACTGAAGCTTTCTTT
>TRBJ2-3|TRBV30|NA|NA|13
CAWSRGAEDTQYF
TGTGCCTGGAGCCGGGGGGCCGAGGATACGCAGTATTTT
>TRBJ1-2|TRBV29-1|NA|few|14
CSVLEGGPSYGYTF
TGCAGCGTTCTAGAAGGAGGCCCCTCCTATGGCTACACCTTC
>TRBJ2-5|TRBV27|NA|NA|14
CASSDTGAGETQYF
TGTGCCAGCAGCGATACAGGGGCGGGGGAGACCCAGTACTTC
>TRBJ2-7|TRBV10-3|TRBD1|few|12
CAIQGVTNEQYF
TGTGCCATCCAGGGGGTTACCAACGAGCAGTACTTC
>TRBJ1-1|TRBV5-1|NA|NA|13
CASSFRGYTEAFF
TGCGCCAGCAGCTTCAGGGGATACACTGAAGCTTTCTTT
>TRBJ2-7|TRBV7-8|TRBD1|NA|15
CASSPHPRTGSEQYF
TGTGCCAGCAGCCCACATCCTAGGACAGGGTCCGAGCAGTACTTC
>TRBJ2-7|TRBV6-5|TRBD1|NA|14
CASTRDRGTYEQYF
TGTGCCAGCACCAGGGACAGGGGCACCTACGAGCAGTACTTC
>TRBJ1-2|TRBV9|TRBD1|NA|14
CASNSGGATYGYTF
TGTGCCAGCAACTCAGGGGGCGCAACCTATGGCTACACCTTC
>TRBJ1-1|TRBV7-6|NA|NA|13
CASSFERDTEAFF
TGTGCCAGCAGCTTTGAACGGGACACTGAAGCTTTCTTT
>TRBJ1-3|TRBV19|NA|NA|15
CASSLSGMSGNTIYF
TGTGCCAGTAGTTTATCCGGGATGTCTGGAAACACCATATATTTT
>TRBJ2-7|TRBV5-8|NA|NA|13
CASTSWVGAEQYF
TGTGCCAGCACCTCCTGGGTAGGGGCCGAGCAGTACTTC
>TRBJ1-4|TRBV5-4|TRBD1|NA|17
CASSRRLIGTGDEKLFF
TGTGCCAGCAGCCGAAGGTTGATCGGGACAGGGGATGAAAAACTGTTTTTT
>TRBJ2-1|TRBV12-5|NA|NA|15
CASGLAGTAYNEQFF
TGTGCTAGTGGTTTGGCCGGGACTGCCTACAATGAGCAGTTCTTC
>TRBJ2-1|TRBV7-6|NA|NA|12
CASSLAPYEQFF
TGTGCCAGCAGCTTAGCCCCATATGAGCAGTTCTTC
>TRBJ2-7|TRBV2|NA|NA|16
CASTRNSATLTYEQYF
TGTGCCAGCACCCGAAATTCAGCGACCTTAACCTACGAGCAGTACTTC
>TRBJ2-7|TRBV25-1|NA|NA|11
CASGGGNEQYF
TGTGCCAGCGGAGGGGGCAACGAGCAGTACTTC
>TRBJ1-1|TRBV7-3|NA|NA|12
CASSFPQGEAFF
TGTGCCAGCAGCTTCCCTCAGGGTGAAGCTTTCTTT
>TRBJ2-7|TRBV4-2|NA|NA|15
CASSQDYRSSYEQYF
TGTGCCAGCAGCCAAGATTACAGGTCATCCTACGAGCAGTACTTC
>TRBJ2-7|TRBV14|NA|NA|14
CASSLYGRGYEQYF
TGTGCCAGCAGCTTATACGGACGGGGCTACGAGCAGTACTTC
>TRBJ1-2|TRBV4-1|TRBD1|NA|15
CASSQDRDRDYGYTF
TGCGCCAGCAGCCAAGACCGGGACAGGGACTATGGCTACACCTTC
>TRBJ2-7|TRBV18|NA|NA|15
CASSPPTGVGHEQYF
TGTGCCAGCTCACCACCGACAGGAGTAGGTCACGAGCAGTACTTC
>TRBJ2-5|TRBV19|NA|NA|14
CASSILGGQETQYF
TGTGCCAGTAGTATATTAGGCGGGCAAGAGACCCAGTACTTC
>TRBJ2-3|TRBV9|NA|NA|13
CASSHDSGDTQYF
TGTGCCAGCAGCCACGATTCAGGCGATACGCAGTATTTT
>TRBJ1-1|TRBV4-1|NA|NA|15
CASSQAHRVNTEAFF
TGCGCCAGCAGCCAAGCCCACAGGGTAAACACTGAAGCTTTCTTT
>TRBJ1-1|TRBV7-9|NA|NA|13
CASSFGGDTEAFF
TGTGCCAGCAGCTTCGGGGGGGACACTGAAGCTTTCTTT
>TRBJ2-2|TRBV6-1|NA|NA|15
CANSQGQTPAGELFF
TGTGCCAACAGTCAAGGACAGACACCCGCCGGGGAGCTGTTTTTT
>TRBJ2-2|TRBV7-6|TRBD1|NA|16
CASSQGQAGNTGELFF
TGTGCCAGCAGCCAGGGACAGGCGGGCAACACCGGGGAGCTGTTTTTT